The source of this T cell receptor (beta chain) is a study of T cells in localized non-small cell lung cancer. Findings and caveats of the study: Measurement of T cell clonality placed uninvolved adjacent lung highest, above the level in tumor. Among the top 100 tumor clones, a median about 60 appeared in adjacent lung.

Looked up from germline, CDR1 is LGHNA and CDR2 is YSLEER. Trimming pared 0 bases from V and 10 bases from J, leaving 10 bases between. This CDR3 spans 13 amino acids. Points on this clone: The antigen is unknown.

Libraries were prepared by immunoSEQ multiplex PCR; TCRdb keeps only in-frame clonotypes and omits some of them. The data hold around 15,000 clones, with more than 75% observed a single time. The input for sequencing was peripheral blood, taken before any cancer treatment. The TCR comes from a male donor older than 55 with stage I lung adenocarcinoma. The chain employs TRBV4-3 and TRBJ2-1; D call uncertain. The CDR3: CASSQDVSLEQFF. For the CDR3, the DNA is TGCGCCAGCAGCCAAGATGTGAGTTTGGAGCAGTTCTTC.